The rows below give T cell receptor beta chains drawn from one sample of a study of blood T cells in healthy people across ages. TCRdb redid the calling of the 5' RACE reads with MiXCR, one entry per CDR3 protein. The sample has about 930,000 distinct CDR3 sequences; 29% are singletons. A further study also used this sample, focusing on T cells of mothers and their children.

The sequenced sample was blood. These receptors originate from a woman aged 40 to 50 in good health. Both conserved end residues are part of each CDR3. Each record gives: V gene, J gene, CDR3 protein.

>TRBV12-3/TRBV12-4|TRBJ2-1
CASSGTQAYNEQFF
>TRBV7-2|TRBJ2-5
CASSLVGGWRGGTQYF
>TRBV18|TRBJ2-1
CASSPFMRTYDEQFF
>TRBV12-3/TRBV12-4|TRBJ2-7
CASSKQGTIYEQYF
>TRBV7-9|TRBJ1-2
CASSLEGGYTF
>TRBV6-1|TRBJ1-2
CASRGPGGNSGGNYGYTF
>TRBV20-1|TRBJ2-3
CSARDRERGSPTDTQYF
>TRBV29-1|TRBJ2-3
CSGGGRTNTDTQYF
>TRBV6-5|TRBJ2-4
CASSYGGGAGNEQYF
>TRBV7-2|TRBJ2-4
CASSPNREAQYF
>TRBV4-3|TRBJ1-5
CASSQGRGKGRAQHF
>TRBV29-1|TRBJ2-5
CSVDATFQETQYF
>TRBV7-9|TRBJ2-1
CASSQTVDYYEQFF
>TRBV28|TRBJ2-3
CASQAITDTQYF